The source of this T cell receptor (beta chain) is a study of PD-L1 blockade in urothelial cancer. Study-level information: Reported median T cell count for blood samples was about 150,000.

As to time point: pretreatment peripheral blood. The CDR3 consists of 13 residues. The germline V gene encodes CDR1 LNHDA and CDR2 SQIVND (reference sequence). J was trimmed by 0 bases and V by 10 bases; bases with no gene match: 5. TCR analog templates of synthetic origin were spiked into each PCR. Some clones are missing from TCRdb's copy, which holds only in-frame ones; the method was immunoSEQ multiplex PCR. This sample has 50,000 to 65,000 clones; under 90% occur once, and the top ten carry 2.5% to 3.5%. This sequence joins TRBV19 and TRBJ2-7, with TRBD2 matching 8 bases. This TCR derives from a man aged 70-80 years with urothelial cancer. Here the sequenced sample was PBMCs, taken around atezolizumab (anti-PD-L1) treatment. CDR3 sequence reads: CATSGGLSYEQYF. The CDR3 region has the DNA TGTGCCACCAGCGGGGGTCTCTCCTACGAGCAGTACTTC.